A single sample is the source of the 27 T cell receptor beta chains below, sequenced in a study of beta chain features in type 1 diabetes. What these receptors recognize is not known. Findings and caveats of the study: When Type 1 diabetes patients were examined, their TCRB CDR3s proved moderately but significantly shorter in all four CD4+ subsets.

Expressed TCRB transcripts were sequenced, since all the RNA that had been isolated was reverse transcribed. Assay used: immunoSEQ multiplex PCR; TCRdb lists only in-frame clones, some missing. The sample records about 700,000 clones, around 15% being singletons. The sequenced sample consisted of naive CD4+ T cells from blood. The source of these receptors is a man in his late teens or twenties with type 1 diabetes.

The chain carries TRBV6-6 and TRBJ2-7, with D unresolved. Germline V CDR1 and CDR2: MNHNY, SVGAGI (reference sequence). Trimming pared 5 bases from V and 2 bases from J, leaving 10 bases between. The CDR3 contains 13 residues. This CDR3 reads CASSQRQPYEQYF. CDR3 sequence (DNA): TGTGCCAGCAGTCAACGACAACCCTACGAGCAGTACTTC.

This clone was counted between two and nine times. CDR3 nucleotide sequence: TGTGCCAGCAGCCGACAGGCGGGGGGGAACACCGGGGAGCTGTTTTTT. It translates to CASSRQAGGNTGELFF. The chain uses TRBV9 and TRBJ2-2, with TRBD2 matching 8 bases. The CDR3 runs 16 residues. CDR1 and CDR2 (germline): SGDLS, YYNGEE. Trimming took 4 bases from V and 1 from J; bases not matched to a gene: 6.

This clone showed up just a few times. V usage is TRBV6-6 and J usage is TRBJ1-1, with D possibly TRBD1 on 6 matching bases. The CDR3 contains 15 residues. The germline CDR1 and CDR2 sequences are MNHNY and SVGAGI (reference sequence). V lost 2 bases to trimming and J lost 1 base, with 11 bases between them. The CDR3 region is CASSYGGRGNTEAFF. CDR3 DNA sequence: TGTGCCAGCAGTTACGGGGGGCGAGGGAACACTGAAGCTTTCTTT.

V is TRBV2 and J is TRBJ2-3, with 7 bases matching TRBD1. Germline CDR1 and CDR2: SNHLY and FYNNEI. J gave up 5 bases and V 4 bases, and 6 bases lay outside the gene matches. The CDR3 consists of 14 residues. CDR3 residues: CASSVRQGLDTQYF. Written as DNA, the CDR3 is TGTGCCAGCAGTGTAAGACAGGGATTAGATACGCAGTATTTT.

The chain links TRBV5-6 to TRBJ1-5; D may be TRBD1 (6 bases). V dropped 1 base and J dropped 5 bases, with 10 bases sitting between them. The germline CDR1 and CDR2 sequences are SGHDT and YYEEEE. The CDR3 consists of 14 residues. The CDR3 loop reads CASSLSTGYQPQHF. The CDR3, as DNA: TGTGCCAGCAGCTTGAGTACAGGGTATCAGCCCCAGCATTTT.

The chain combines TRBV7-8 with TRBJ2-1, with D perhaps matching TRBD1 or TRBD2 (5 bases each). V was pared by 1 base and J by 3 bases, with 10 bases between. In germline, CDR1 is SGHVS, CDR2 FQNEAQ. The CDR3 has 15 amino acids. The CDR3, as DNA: TGTGCCAGCAGCTTAGAAGGGACGGTCTACAATGAGCAGTTCTTC. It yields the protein CASSLEGTVYNEQFF.

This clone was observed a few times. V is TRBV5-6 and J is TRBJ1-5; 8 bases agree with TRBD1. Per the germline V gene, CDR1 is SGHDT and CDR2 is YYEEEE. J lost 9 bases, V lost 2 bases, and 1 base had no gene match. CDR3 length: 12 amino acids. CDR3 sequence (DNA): TGTGCCAGCAGCTTCGACAGGGGGCCCCAGCATTTT. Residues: CASSFDRGPQHF.

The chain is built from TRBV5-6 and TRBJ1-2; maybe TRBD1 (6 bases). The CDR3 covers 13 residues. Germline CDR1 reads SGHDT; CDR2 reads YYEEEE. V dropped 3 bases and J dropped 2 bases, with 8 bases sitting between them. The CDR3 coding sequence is TGTGCCAGCAGCTCCGGACAGAACTATGGCTACACCTTC. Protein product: CASSSGQNYGYTF.

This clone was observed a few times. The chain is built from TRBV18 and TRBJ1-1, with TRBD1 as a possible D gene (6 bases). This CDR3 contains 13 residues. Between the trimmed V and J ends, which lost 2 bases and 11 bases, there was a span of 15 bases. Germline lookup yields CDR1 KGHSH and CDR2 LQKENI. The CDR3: CASSPTAQGIAFF. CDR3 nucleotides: TGTGCCAGCTCACCAACGGCACAGGGTATCGCTTTCTTT.

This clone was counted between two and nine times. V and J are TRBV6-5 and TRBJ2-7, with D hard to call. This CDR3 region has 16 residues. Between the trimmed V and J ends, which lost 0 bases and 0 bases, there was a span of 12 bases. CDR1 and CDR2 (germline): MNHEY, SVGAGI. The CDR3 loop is CASSYSRLRSSYEQYF. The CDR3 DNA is TGTGCCAGCAGTTACTCCAGACTGCGAAGCTCCTACGAGCAGTACTTC.

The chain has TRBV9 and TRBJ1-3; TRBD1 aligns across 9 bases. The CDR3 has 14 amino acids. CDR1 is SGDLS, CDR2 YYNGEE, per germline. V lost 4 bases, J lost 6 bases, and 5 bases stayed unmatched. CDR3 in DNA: TGTGCCAGCAGCTCGCGGACAGGGGAAAACACCATATATTTT. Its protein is CASSSRTGENTIYF.

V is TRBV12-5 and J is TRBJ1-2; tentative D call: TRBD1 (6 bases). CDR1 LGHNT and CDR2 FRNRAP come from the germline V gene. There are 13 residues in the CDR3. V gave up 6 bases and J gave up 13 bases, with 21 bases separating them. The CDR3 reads CASGPIPGHHPTF. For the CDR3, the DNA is TGTGCTAGTGGCCCTATACCGGGACACCACCCCACCTTC.

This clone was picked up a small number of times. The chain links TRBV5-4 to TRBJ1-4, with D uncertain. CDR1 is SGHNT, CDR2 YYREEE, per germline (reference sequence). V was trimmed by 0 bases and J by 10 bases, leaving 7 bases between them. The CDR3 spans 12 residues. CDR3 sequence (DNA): TGTGCCAGCAGCTTGGCCGGTGGAAAACTGTTTTTT. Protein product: CASSLAGGKLFF.

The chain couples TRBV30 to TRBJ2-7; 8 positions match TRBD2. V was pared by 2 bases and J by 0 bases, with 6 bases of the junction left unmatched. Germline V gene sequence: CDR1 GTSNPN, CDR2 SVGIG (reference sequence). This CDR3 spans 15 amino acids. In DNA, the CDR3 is TGTGCCTGGAGTTCAGCGGGGGCCGGCTCCTACGAGCAGTACTTC. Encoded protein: CAWSSAGAGSYEQYF. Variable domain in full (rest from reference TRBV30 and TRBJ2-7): SQTIHQWPATLVQPVGSPLSLECTVEGTSNPNLYWYRQAAGRGLQLLFYSVGIGQISSEVPQNLSASRPQDRQFILSSKKLLLSDSGFYLCAWSSAGAGSYEQYFGPGTRLTVT.

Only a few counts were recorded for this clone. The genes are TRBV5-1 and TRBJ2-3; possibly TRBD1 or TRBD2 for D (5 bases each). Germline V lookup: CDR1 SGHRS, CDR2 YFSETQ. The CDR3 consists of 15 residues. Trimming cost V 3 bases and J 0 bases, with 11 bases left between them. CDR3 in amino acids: CASSWDPTSTDTQYF. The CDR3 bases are TGCGCCAGCAGCTGGGACCCGACTAGCACAGATACGCAGTATTTT. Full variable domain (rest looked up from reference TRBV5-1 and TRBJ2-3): KAGVTQTPRYLIKTRGQQVTLSCSPISGHRSVSWYQQTPGQGLQFLFEYFSETQRNKGNFPGRFSGRQFSNSRSEMNVSTLELGDSALYLCASSWDPTSTDTQYFGPGTRLTVL.

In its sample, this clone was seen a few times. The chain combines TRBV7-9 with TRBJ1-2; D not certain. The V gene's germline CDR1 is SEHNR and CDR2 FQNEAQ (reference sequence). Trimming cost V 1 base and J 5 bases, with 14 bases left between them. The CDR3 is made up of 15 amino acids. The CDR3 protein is CASSLGHDYGYGYTF. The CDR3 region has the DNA TGTGCCAGCAGCTTAGGTCATGACTACGGTTATGGCTACACCTTC. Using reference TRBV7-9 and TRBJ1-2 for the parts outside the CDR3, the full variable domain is DTGVSQNPRHKITKRGQNVTFRCDPISEHNRLYWYRQTLGQGPEFLTYFQNEAQLEKSRLLSDRFSAERPKGSFSTLEIQRTEQGDSAMYLCASSLGHDYGYGYTFGSGTRLTVV.

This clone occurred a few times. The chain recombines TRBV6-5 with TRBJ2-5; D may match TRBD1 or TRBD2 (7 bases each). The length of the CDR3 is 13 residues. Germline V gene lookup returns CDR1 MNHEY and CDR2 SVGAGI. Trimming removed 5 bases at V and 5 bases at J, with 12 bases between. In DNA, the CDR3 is TGTGCCAGCAGTACCAGGGGGGGTGAGACCCAGTACTTC. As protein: CASSTRGGETQYF.

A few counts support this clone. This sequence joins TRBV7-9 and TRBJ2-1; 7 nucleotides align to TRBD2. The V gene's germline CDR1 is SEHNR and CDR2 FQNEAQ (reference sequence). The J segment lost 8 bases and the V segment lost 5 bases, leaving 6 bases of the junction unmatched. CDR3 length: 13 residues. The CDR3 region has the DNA TGTGCCAGCAGCGGGGCAGGGAGGGATGAGCAGTTCTTC. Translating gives CASSGAGRDEQFF.

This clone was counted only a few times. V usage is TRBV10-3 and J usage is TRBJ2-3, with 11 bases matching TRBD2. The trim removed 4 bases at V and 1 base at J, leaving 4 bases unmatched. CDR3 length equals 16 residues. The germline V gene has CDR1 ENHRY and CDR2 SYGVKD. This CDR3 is CAISATSGDGTDTQYF. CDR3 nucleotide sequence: TGTGCCATCAGTGCGACTAGCGGGGATGGCACAGATACGCAGTATTTT.

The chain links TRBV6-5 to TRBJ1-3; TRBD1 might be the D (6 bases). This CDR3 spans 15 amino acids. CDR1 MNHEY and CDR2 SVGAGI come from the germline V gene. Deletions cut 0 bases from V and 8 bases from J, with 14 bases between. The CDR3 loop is CASSYSDRFTDTIYF. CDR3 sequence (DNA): TGTGCCAGCAGTTACTCGGACAGATTCACGGACACCATATATTTT.

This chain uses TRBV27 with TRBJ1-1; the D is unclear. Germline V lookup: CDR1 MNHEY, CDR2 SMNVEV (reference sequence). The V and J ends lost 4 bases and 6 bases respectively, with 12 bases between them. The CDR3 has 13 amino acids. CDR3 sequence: CASSSLLSAEAFF. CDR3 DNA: TGTGCCAGCAGTTCACTGCTAAGTGCTGAAGCTTTCTTT.

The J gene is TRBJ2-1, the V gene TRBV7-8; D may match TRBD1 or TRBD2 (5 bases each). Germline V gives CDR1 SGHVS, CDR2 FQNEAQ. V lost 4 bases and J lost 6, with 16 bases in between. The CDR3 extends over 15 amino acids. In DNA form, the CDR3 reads TGTGCCAGCAGCTCAGCCGGGACCCCGCTCAATGAGCAGTTCTTC. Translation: CASSSAGTPLNEQFF.

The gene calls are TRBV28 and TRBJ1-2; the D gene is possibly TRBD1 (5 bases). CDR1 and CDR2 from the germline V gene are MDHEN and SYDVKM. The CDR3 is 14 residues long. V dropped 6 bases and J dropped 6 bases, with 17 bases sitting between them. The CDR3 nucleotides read TGTGCCAGCAGCTTCGGGACGGAGACGAATGGCTACACCTTC. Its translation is CASSFGTETNGYTF.

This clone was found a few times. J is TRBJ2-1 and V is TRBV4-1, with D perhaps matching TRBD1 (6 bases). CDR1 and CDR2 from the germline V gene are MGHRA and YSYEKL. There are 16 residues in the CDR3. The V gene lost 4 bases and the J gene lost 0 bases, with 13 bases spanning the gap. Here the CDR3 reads CASSPRDRSSYNEQFF. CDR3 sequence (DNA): TGCGCCAGCAGCCCCCGAGACAGGAGCTCCTACAATGAGCAGTTCTTC.

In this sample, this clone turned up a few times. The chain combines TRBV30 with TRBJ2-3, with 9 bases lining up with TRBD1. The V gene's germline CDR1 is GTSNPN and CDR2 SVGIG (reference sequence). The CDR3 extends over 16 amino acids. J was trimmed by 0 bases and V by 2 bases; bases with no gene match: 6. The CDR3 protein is CAWSSGTGTSTDTQYF. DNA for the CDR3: TGTGCCTGGAGTTCCGGGACAGGGACTAGCACAGATACGCAGTATTTT.

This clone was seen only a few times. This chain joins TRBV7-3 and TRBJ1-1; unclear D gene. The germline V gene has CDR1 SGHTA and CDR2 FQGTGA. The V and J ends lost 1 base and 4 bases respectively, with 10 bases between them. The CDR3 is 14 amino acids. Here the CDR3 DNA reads TGTGCCAGCAGCTTAAATGGGCTGAGCACTGAAGCTTTCTTT. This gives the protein CASSLNGLSTEAFF.

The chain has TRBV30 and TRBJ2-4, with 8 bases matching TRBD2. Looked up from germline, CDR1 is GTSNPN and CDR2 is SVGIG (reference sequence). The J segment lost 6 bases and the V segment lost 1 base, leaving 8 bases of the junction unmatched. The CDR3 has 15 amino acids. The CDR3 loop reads CAWSARGGSGNIQYF. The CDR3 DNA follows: TGTGCCTGGAGTGCCCGGGGGGGTAGCGGAAACATTCAGTACTTC.